The 17 T cell receptor beta chains reported below all come from one sample, sequenced in a study of blood T cells in healthy people across ages. Combining a sample-barcoded 5' primer with a J-beta primer mix, a second PCR ran for roughly 7 to 11 cycles. Each CDR3 protein is one row after TCRdb ran MiXCR on the 5' RACE reads. The data show about a million distinct CDR3 sequences, roughly 50% seen once. Sequences were obtained from blood. These receptors were collected from a man younger than 45 in good health.

The V and J genes are TRBV4-3 and TRBJ2-7; D call uncertain. Trimming pared 0 bases from V and 3 bases from J, leaving 9 bases between. The CDR3 contains 14 residues. Germline V gives CDR1 LGHNA, CDR2 YSLEER. CDR3 residues: CASSQDKEFYEQYF. The CDR3 nucleotides read TGCGCCAGCAGCCAAGATAAGGAGTTCTACGAGCAGTACTTC.

The rearrangement uses TRBV3-1 and TRBJ2-7; D not certain. Germline V gene data show CDR1 as LGHDT and CDR2 as YNNKEL (reference sequence). The CDR3 loop spans 13 amino acids. V gave up 2 bases and J gave up 3 bases, with 8 bases separating them. The CDR3 is CASSQTDIYEQYF. The CDR3 DNA sequence: TGTGCCAGCAGCCAAACCGACATCTACGAGCAGTACTTC.

The sample holds many counts of this clonotype. This chain joins TRBV4-1 and TRBJ2-1; D gene ambiguous. CDR3 length equals 15 residues. CDR1 is MGHRA, CDR2 YSYEKL, per germline. The V and J ends lost 10 bases and 7 bases respectively, with 23 bases between them. Here the CDR3 reads CATNEAVGGPNEQFF. The CDR3 nucleotides are TGCGCCACCAATGAAGCCGTAGGTGGGCCGAATGAGCAGTTCTTC.

The chain is built from TRBV7-8 and TRBJ2-1, with 14 bases identical to TRBD2. The junction had 7 bases not matched to a gene; V was cut back by 5 bases and J by 4 bases. The CDR3 sequence is 17 residues long. Per the germline V gene, CDR1 is SGHVS and CDR2 is FQNEAQ. The CDR3 spells CASSPGLAGAGYNEQFF. CDR3 DNA sequence: TGTGCCAGCAGCCCGGGACTAGCGGGGGCAGGTTACAATGAGCAGTTCTTC.

The chain couples TRBV20-1 to TRBJ2-4; 14 nucleotides line up with TRBD2. From germline, CDR1 is DFQATT and CDR2 SNEGSKA (reference sequence). This CDR3 comprises 15 residues. Losses at the gene ends were 6 bases for V and 12 bases for J; bases not matched to a gene: 13. CDR3 residues: CSARPPGTSGSPQYF. CDR3 in DNA: TGCAGTGCCCGCCCCCCCGGGACTAGCGGGAGCCCTCAGTACTTC.

The gene calls are TRBV7-8 and TRBJ1-6; D unclear. V shed 1 base and J shed 5 bases, with 9 bases lying between them. This CDR3 is built from 15 residues. Germline V gives CDR1 SGHVS, CDR2 FQNEAQ. CDR3 sequence: CASSLVGINNSPLHF. The CDR3 DNA reads TGTGCCAGCAGCTTAGTTGGGATTAATAATTCACCCCTCCACTTT.

The chain combines TRBV20-1 with TRBJ2-1; 8 nucleotides agree with TRBD2. V gave up 3 bases and J gave up 6 bases; unmatched junction bases: 10. Germline values: CDR1 DFQATT, CDR2 SNEGSKA (reference sequence). CDR3 length: 15 amino acids. The DNA for the CDR3 is TGCAGTGCTAGTAACTTGCGGGGGGCTGTCAATGAGCAGTTCTTC. Its translation is CSASNLRGAVNEQFF.

This sequence joins TRBV29-1 and TRBJ2-3; D remains ambiguous. Germline V lookup: CDR1 SQVTM, CDR2 ANQGSEA. The CDR3 sequence is 13 residues long. The germline V and J ends were trimmed by 6 bases and 2 bases, with 12 bases remaining between them. The CDR3 region has the DNA TGCAGCGTGTCCGAGACATACACAGATACGCAGTATTTT. Residues: CSVSETYTDTQYF.

This clonotype was observed a few times. The J gene is TRBJ2-7, the V gene TRBV6-1; the D is unclear. V lost 4 bases, J lost 0 bases, and 10 bases lay in between. There are 14 residues in the CDR3. CDR1 is MNHNS, CDR2 SASEGT, per germline. The CDR3 spells CASSAGFSSYEQYF. In DNA, the CDR3 is TGTGCCAGCAGTGCAGGATTCAGCTCCTACGAGCAGTACTTC.

Written as DNA, the CDR3 is TGTGCCAGTAGAATAGGGATTTTCCCTGAAGCTTTCTTT. This encodes CASRIGIFPEAFF. V is TRBV6-2 or TRBV6-3 and J is TRBJ1-1, with D uncertain. The ends were cut back, 9 bases at V and 6 bases at J, with 17 bases in the middle. Per germline, CDR1 MNHEY and CDR2 SVGEGT. The length of the CDR3 is 13 residues.

The CDR3 loop reads CSALGVVSANTQYF. The CDR3 region has the DNA TGCAGCGCCCTGGGCGTTGTATCGGCGAATACGCAGTATTTT. This rearrangement joins TRBV29-1 to TRBJ2-3; D is unclear. There are 14 residues in the CDR3. The germline V gene encodes CDR1 SQVTM and CDR2 ANQGSEA. V shed 7 bases and J shed 7 bases, with 21 bases lying between them.

This clonotype was seen at least ten times. This chain joins TRBV2 and TRBJ1-2; 7 bases are shared with TRBD1. The length of the CDR3 is 14 residues. Germline values: CDR1 SNHLY, CDR2 FYNNEI. Trimming at V came to 4 bases and at J to 4 bases, leaving 6 bases not matched to a gene. The CDR3 sequence: CASSAGGLGYGYTF. The CDR3 region has the DNA TGTGCCAGCAGTGCAGGGGGGCTCGGCTATGGCTACACCTTC.

This clonotype was observed a single time. The chain carries TRBV7-2 and TRBJ2-3, with 10 bases aligning to TRBD2. V lost 0 bases and J lost 2; bases outside the gene matches: 8. Germline V gives CDR1 SGHTA, CDR2 FQGNSA. This CDR3 region has 18 residues. The CDR3 protein is CASSLAYRTSGVTDTQYF. The DNA for the CDR3 is TGTGCCAGCAGCTTAGCCTATCGGACTAGCGGTGTCACAGATACGCAGTATTTT.

The rearrangement joins TRBV11-3 to TRBJ1-2; perhaps TRBD1 as D (6 bases). Germline V gives CDR1 SGHNT, CDR2 YENEEA. V shed 8 bases and J shed 8 bases, with 21 bases lying between them. This CDR3 region has 14 residues. This CDR3 reads CASGVQGLESGYTF. CDR3 DNA sequence: TGTGCCAGCGGCGTACAGGGATTAGAAAGCGGCTACACCTTC. Supplemented by reference TRBV11-3 and TRBJ1-2, the full variable domain reads EAGVVQSPRYKIIEKKQPVAFWCNPISGHNTLYWYLQNLGQGPELLIRYENEEAVDDSQLPKDRFSAERLKGVDSTLKIQPAELGDSAVYLCASGVQGLESGYTFGSGTRLTVV.

This clonotype was seen more than once but under ten times. The rearrangement joins TRBV3-1 to TRBJ2-3; 14 bases map to TRBD2. This CDR3 region has 19 residues. Germline lookup yields CDR1 LGHDT and CDR2 YNNKEL (reference sequence). V was clipped by 0 bases and J by 0 bases; unmatched bases: 5. The CDR3 sequence is CASSQDLGLAGGSTDTQYF. The CDR3 nucleotides are TGTGCCAGCAGCCAAGATCTTGGACTAGCGGGGGGCAGCACAGATACGCAGTATTTT.

This clonotype showed up many times. The chain employs TRBV4-1 and TRBJ1-6; no clear D gene. The CDR3 is made up of 16 amino acids. The germline V gene has CDR1 MGHRA and CDR2 YSYEKL. The V and J ends lost 1 base and 7 bases respectively, with 14 bases between them. CDR3 in amino acids: CASSQVLSLLNSPLHF. Written as DNA, the CDR3 is TGCGCCAGCAGCCAAGTCTTGTCATTGTTGAATTCACCCCTCCACTTT.

The chain links TRBV5-1 to TRBJ2-1; 8 bases agree with TRBD1. From germline, CDR1 is SGHRS and CDR2 YFSETQ. Trimming took 6 bases from V and 0 from J; bases not matched to a gene: 5. The CDR3 has 15 residues. The CDR3 DNA is TGCGCCAGCACATTTGACAGGGGCTCCTACAATGAGCAGTTCTTC. It is translated as CASTFDRGSYNEQFF.